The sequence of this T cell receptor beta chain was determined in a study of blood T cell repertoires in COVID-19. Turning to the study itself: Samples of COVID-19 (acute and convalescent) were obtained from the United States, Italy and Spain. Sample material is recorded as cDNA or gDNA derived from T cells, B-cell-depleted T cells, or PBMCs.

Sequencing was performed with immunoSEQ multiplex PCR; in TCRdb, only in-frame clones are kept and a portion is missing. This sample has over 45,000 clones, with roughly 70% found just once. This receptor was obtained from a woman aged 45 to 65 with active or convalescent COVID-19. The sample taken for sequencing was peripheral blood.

The CDR3 bases are TGTGCCAGCAGCGTTATCTTGGGACTAGCGGAGAATGAGCAGTTCTTC. Its translation: CASSVILGLAENEQFF. The chain employs TRBV7-9 and TRBJ2-1, with 11 bases identical to TRBD2. The CDR3 sequence is 16 residues long. The J segment lost 7 bases and the V segment lost 5 bases, leaving 10 bases of the junction unmatched. Germline CDR1 is SEHNR and CDR2 is FQNEAQ (reference sequence).